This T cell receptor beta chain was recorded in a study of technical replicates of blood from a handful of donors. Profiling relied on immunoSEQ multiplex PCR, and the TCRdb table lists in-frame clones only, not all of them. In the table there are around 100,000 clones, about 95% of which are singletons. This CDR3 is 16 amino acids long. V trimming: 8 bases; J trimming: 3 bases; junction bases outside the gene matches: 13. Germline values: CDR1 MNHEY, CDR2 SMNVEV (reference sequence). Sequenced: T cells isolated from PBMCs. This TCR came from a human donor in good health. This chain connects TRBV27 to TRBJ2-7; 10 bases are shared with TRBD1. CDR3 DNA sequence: TGTGCCAGCCGTATGAAGACAGGGGGCGCGGTCTACGAGCAGTACTTC. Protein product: CASRMKTGGAVYEQYF.